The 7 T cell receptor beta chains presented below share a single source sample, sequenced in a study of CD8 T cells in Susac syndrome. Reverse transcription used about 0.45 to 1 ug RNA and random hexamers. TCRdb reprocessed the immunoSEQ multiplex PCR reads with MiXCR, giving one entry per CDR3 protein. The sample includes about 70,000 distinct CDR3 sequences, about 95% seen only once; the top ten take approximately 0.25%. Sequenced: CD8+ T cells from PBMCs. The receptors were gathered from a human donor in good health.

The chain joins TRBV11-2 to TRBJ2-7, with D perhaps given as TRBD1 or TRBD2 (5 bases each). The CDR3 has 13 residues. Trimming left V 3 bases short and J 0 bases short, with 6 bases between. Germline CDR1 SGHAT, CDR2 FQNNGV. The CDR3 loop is CASSFGASYEQYV. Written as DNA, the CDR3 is TGTGCCAGCAGCTTCGGGGCCTCCTACGAGCAGTACGTC.

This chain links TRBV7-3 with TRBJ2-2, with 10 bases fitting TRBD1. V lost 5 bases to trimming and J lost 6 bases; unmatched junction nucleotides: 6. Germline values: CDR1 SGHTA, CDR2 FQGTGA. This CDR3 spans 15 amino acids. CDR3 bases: TGTGCCAGCAGCCCAGGGACAGGGGTTTCCGGGGAGCTGTTTTTT. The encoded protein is CASSPGTGVSGELFF.

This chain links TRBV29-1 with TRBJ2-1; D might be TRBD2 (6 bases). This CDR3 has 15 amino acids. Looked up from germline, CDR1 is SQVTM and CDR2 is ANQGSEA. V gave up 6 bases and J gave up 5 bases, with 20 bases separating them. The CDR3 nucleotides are TGCAGCGTCGGAGGGGCGATCTCAAGAAACAATGAGCAGTTCTTC. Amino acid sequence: CSVGGAISRNNEQFF.

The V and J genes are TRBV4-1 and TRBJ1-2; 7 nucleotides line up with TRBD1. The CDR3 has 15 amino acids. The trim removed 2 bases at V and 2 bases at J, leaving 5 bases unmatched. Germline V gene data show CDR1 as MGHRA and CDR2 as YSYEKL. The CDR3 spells CASSQLDRANYGYTF. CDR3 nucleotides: TGCGCCAGCAGCCAATTAGACAGGGCCAACTATGGCTACACCTTC.

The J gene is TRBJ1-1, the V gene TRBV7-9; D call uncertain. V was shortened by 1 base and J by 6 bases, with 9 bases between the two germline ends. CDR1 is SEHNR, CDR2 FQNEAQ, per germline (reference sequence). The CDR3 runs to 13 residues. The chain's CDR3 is CASSLGREPEAFF. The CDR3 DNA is TGTGCCAGCAGCTTAGGGCGGGAGCCTGAAGCTTTCTTT. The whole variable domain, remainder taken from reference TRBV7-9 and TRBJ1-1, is DTGVSQNPRHKITKRGQNVTFRCDPISEHNRLYWYRQTLGQGPEFLTYFQNEAQLEKSRLLSDRFSAERPKGSFSTLEIQRTEQGDSAMYLCASSLGREPEAFFGQGTRLTVV.

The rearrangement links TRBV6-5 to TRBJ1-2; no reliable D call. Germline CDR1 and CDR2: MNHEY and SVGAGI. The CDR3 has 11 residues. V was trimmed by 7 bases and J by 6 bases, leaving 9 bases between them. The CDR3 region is CASNDRHGYTF. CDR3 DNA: TGTGCCAGCAACGACCGCCATGGCTACACCTTC.

In DNA, the CDR3 is TGTGCCAGCAGTGTGGGACTAACGTTGAATGAGCAGTTCTTC. This sequence encodes CASSVGLTLNEQFF. This chain links TRBV27 with TRBJ2-1, with TRBD2 matching over 7 bases. Germline V lookup: CDR1 MNHEY, CDR2 SMNVEV (reference sequence). The CDR3 covers 14 residues. V lost 5 bases and J lost 7; bases outside the gene matches: 8.